The 21 T cell receptor beta chains below were found in one sample sequenced in a study of early T cells in non-severe SARS-CoV-2 infection. Each CDR3 protein gets one entry after TCRdb re-called the 5' RACE reads with MiXCR. The sample carries 65,000 to 75,000 distinct CDR3 sequences, 9.5% to 13% recorded once. The specimen sequenced was whole blood. All receptors come from an adult who was a healthcare worker with PCR-confirmed SARS-CoV-2 infection or an uninfected control (not recorded which).

The rearrangement joins TRBV10-1 to TRBJ2-7; 9 positions agree with TRBD2. This CDR3 comprises 13 residues. The V gene end was trimmed by 9 bases and the J gene end by 5 bases; junction bases not matched to a gene: 8. The germline V gene encodes CDR1 WNHNN and CDR2 SYGVQD (reference sequence). This chain's CDR3 is CASPEREAHEQYF. In DNA form, the CDR3 reads TGCGCCAGTCCCGAGCGGGAGGCCCACGAGCAGTACTTC.

The sample holds many counts of this clonotype. The chain combines TRBV6-5 with TRBJ1-4, with D tentatively TRBD1 (6 bases). CDR3 length: 16 amino acids. Per the germline V gene, CDR1 is MNHEY and CDR2 is SVGAGI. V was cut by 8 bases and J by 0 bases, with 16 bases left in between. This chain's CDR3 is CASGNRADSTNEKLFF. CDR3 nucleotides: TGTGCCAGCGGAAACAGGGCGGATTCAACTAATGAAAAACTGTTTTTT.

This clonotype was seen ten or more times. The chain recombines TRBV6-6 with TRBJ1-5, with D perhaps TRBD1 (6 bases). The germline V gene has CDR1 MNHNY and CDR2 SVGAGI (reference sequence). The CDR3 sequence is 14 residues long. Trimming removed 6 bases from V and 7 bases from J, with 16 bases in between. The CDR3 protein is CASSPGGAGQPQHF. The CDR3, as DNA: TGTGCCAGCAGCCCGGGGGGGGCAGGGCAGCCCCAGCATTTT.

This clonotype has just a few counts. V usage is TRBV7-6 and J usage is TRBJ2-7; the match to TRBD2 covers 8 bases. The CDR3 is made up of 16 amino acids. V dropped 6 bases and J dropped 2; count of bases not matched to a gene: 12. Germline assignment: CDR1 SGHVS and CDR2 FNYEAQ. The CDR3 here is CASSRLTSGEPYEQYF. CDR3 sequence (DNA): TGTGCCAGCAGTCGCCTAACTAGCGGAGAACCCTACGAGCAGTACTTC.

The genes are TRBV20-1 and TRBJ2-1; 13 nucleotides match TRBD2. There are 12 residues in the CDR3. Germline values: CDR1 DFQATT, CDR2 SNEGSKA (reference sequence). The CDR3 sequence is CSGLAGVWEQFF. CDR3 nucleotides: TGCAGCGGACTAGCGGGAGTGTGGGAGCAGTTCTTC.

This clonotype appeared a few times. The rearrangement links TRBV2 to TRBJ2-2; D is perhaps TRBD2 (5 bases). Per germline, CDR1 SNHLY and CDR2 FYNNEI. This CDR3 is built from 14 residues. V lost 6 bases, J lost 5 bases, and 13 bases lay in between. In DNA form, the CDR3 reads TGTGCCAGCAGAGAGGACTCACTGACCGGGGAGCTGTTTTTT. It yields the protein CASREDSLTGELFF.

This clonotype has at least ten counts. The chain recombines TRBV18 with TRBJ2-3; 11 nucleotides match TRBD2. CDR3 length: 14 amino acids. Germline values: CDR1 KGHSH, CDR2 LQKENI. J lost 3 bases, V lost 4 bases, and 0 bases had no gene match. The CDR3 protein is CASSRTSGTDTQYF. The DNA for the CDR3 is TGTGCCAGCTCACGGACTAGCGGGACAGATACGCAGTATTTT. The variable domain in full, with the rest retrieved from reference TRBV18 and TRBJ2-3, is NAGVMQNPRHLVRRRGQEARLRCSPMKGHSHVYWYRQLPEEGLKFMVYLQKENIIDESGMPKERFSAEFPKEGPSILRIQQVVRGDSAAYFCASSRTSGTDTQYFGPGTRLTVL.

This clonotype was found many times. This chain uses TRBV27 with TRBJ1-2, with D tentatively TRBD1 (5 bases). CDR1 and CDR2 from the germline V gene are MNHEY and SMNVEV (reference sequence). The V gene lost 4 bases and the J gene lost 3 bases, with 15 bases spanning the gap. This CDR3 has 15 amino acids. The CDR3 DNA sequence: TGTGCCAGCAGTTACTCGGCCCCAGGGTACTATGGCTACACCTTC. Residues: CASSYSAPGYYGYTF.

This clonotype was recorded at least ten times. V usage is TRBV5-4 and J usage is TRBJ2-1; 9 bases line up with TRBD1. Germline loops: CDR1 SGHNT, CDR2 YYREEE (reference sequence). The CDR3 consists of 16 residues. Germline trimming cut 5 bases from V and 3 bases from J; bases unmatched to any gene: 9. The CDR3 nucleotides are TGTGCCAGCAGTCCACAGGGGGCGGTGTTCTACAATGAGCAGTTCTTC. It is translated as CASSPQGAVFYNEQFF.

This rearrangement joins TRBV13 to TRBJ2-1; TRBD2 aligns across 7 bases. Germline lookup yields CDR1 PRHDT and CDR2 FYEKMQ (reference sequence). The CDR3 totals 15 residues. V lost 6 bases and J lost 0; bases outside the gene matches: 5. The CDR3 DNA reads as TGTGCCAGCAGTTACCCGGGGGGCTCCTACAATGAGCAGTTCTTC. Translation: CASSYPGGSYNEQFF.

At least ten counts were recorded for this clonotype. This chain uses TRBV12-3 or TRBV12-4 with TRBJ1-1; a possible D gene is TRBD1 (5 bases). V lost 0 bases to trimming and J lost 3 bases, with 14 bases between them. This CDR3 comprises 16 residues. CDR3 loop: CASSLAQVRGDTEAFF. The CDR3 coding sequence is TGTGCCAGCAGTTTAGCTCAGGTTCGGGGGGACACTGAAGCTTTCTTT.

This clonotype has more than one count but fewer than ten. The chain uses TRBV7-2 and TRBJ2-5; no clear D. Between the trimmed V and J ends, which lost 5 bases and 6 bases, there was a span of 16 bases. Germline CDR1 and CDR2: SGHTA and FQGNSA. The length of the CDR3 is 14 residues. The CDR3 loop reads CASSPVRHEKTQYF. The CDR3 bases are TGTGCCAGCAGCCCCGTCCGGCATGAGAAGACCCAGTACTTC.

This clonotype was observed many times. V and J are TRBV2 and TRBJ2-5; no clear D. The germline V gene has CDR1 SNHLY and CDR2 FYNNEI. V was trimmed by 0 bases and J by 1 base, leaving 6 bases between them. There are 14 residues in the CDR3. This CDR3 reads CASSEAHSQETQYF. Written as DNA, the CDR3 is TGTGCCAGCAGTGAAGCACACAGCCAAGAGACCCAGTACTTC. The whole variable domain, filled in from reference TRBV2 and TRBJ2-5, reads EPEVTQTPSHQVTQMGQEVILRCVPISNHLYFYWYRQILGQKVEFLVSFYNNEISEKSEIFDDQFSVERPDGSNFTLKIRSTKLEDSAMYFCASSEAHSQETQYFGPGTRLLVL.

This clonotype was picked up a small number of times. The gene calls are TRBV7-9 and TRBJ1-1; D is undetermined. The CDR3 consists of 10 residues. The V and J ends lost 4 bases and 11 bases respectively, with 8 bases between them. CDR1 is SEHNR and CDR2 is FQNEAQ in the germline V gene (reference sequence). The CDR3 nucleotides are TGTGCCAGCAGCTCCCCGGCGGCTTTCTTT. This encodes CASSSPAAFF.

This clonotype has a count of ten or more. The chain is built from TRBV3-1 and TRBJ1-4, with D uncertain. Germline V CDR1 and CDR2: LGHDT, YNNKEL (reference sequence). This CDR3 comprises 13 residues. Deletions cut 0 bases from V and 8 bases from J, with 7 bases between. The CDR3 DNA is TGTGCCAGCAGCCAAGAGGCCGAAGAAAAACTGTTTTTT. Translating gives CASSQEAEEKLFF.

This clonotype was seen at least ten times. This chain links TRBV7-3 with TRBJ2-2; perhaps TRBD2 as D (7 bases). The V end was cut by 5 bases, the J end by 3 bases, with 16 bases between. The length of the CDR3 is 16 residues. CDR1 is SGHTA, CDR2 FQGTGA, per germline. The CDR3 sequence: CASSPPGGQDTGELFF. As DNA, the CDR3 is TGTGCCAGCAGCCCACCCGGGGGGCAAGACACCGGGGAGCTGTTTTTT.

Only a few counts were recorded for this clonotype. V is TRBV7-8 and J is TRBJ1-5; D ambiguous. From germline, CDR1 is SGHVS and CDR2 FQNEAQ. The CDR3 extends over 13 amino acids. V gave up 5 bases and J gave up 7 bases, with 12 bases separating them. The CDR3 bases are TGTGCCAGCAGCCCCCGTACGGGCCAGCCCCAGCATTTT. Its translation: CASSPRTGQPQHF.

This clonotype has at least ten counts. The chain combines TRBV5-1 with TRBJ2-7; 9 bases match TRBD1. Germline assignment: CDR1 SGHRS and CDR2 YFSETQ. The CDR3 runs 16 residues. The ends lost 3 bases at V and 4 bases at J; junction bases unmatched: 11. CDR3 nucleotides: TGCGCCAGCAGCTCCTGGGACAGGGATTTAAGATACGAGCAGTACTTC. Protein product: CASSSWDRDLRYEQYF.

This clonotype appeared a few times. This chain joins TRBV28 and TRBJ2-7; 10 bases match TRBD2. The CDR3 is 15 amino acids. The junction had 8 bases not matched to a gene; V was cut back by 5 bases and J by 4 bases. Germline V lookup: CDR1 MDHEN, CDR2 SYDVKM. The CDR3 DNA reads as TGTGCCAGCAGTCCCCAGCTAGCGGGAGCGTACGAGCAGTACTTC. This codes for CASSPQLAGAYEQYF.

The chain recombines TRBV2 with TRBJ2-5; no definite D call. V gave up 4 bases and J gave up 4 bases, with 4 bases separating them. Germline loops: CDR1 SNHLY, CDR2 FYNNEI. This CDR3 contains 11 residues. The CDR3 is CASSVAETQYF. The CDR3 DNA reads TGTGCCAGCAGTGTAGCAGAGACCCAGTACTTC.

This clonotype was counted ten times or more. V usage is TRBV18 and J usage is TRBJ2-1; 11 nucleotides agree with TRBD2. Germline CDR1 and CDR2: KGHSH and LQKENI. This CDR3 is built from 15 residues. V lost 1 base to trimming and J lost 8 bases; unmatched junction nucleotides: 4. The CDR3, as DNA: TGTGCCAGCTCACCACGACTAGCGGGATTCGATGAGCAGTTCTTC. Residues: CASSPRLAGFDEQFF. Supplemented by reference TRBV18 and TRBJ2-1, the full variable domain reads NAGVMQNPRHLVRRRGQEARLRCSPMKGHSHVYWYRQLPEEGLKFMVYLQKENIIDESGMPKERFSAEFPKEGPSILRIQQVVRGDSAAYFCASSPRLAGFDEQFFGPGTRLTVL.